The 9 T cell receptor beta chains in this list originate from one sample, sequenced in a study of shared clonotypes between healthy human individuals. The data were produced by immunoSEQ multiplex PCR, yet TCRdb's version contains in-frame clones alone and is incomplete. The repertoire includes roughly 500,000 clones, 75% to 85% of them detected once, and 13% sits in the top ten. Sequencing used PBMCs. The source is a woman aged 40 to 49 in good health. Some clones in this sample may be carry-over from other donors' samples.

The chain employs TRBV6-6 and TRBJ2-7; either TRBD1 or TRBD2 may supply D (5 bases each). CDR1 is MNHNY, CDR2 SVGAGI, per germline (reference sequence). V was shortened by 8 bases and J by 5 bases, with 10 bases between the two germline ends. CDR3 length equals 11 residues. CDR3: CASLGTHEQYF. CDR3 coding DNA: TGTGCCAGCTTAGGGACCCACGAGCAGTACTTC.

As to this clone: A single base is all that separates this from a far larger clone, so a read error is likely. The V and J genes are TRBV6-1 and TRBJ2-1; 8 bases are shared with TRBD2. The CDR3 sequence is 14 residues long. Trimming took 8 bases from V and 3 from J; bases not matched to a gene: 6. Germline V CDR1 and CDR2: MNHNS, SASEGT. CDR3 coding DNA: TGTGCCAGCCTCTTTAGCGGGATCTACAATGAGCAGTTCTTC. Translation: CASLFSGIYNEQFF.

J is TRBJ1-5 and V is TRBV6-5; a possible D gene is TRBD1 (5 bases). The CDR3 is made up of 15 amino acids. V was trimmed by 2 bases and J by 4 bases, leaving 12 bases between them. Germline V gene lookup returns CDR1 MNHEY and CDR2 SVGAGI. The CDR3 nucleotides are TGTGCCAGCAGTTACGACAGCTCGGCTAATCAGCCCCAGCATTTT. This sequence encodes CASSYDSSANQPQHF.

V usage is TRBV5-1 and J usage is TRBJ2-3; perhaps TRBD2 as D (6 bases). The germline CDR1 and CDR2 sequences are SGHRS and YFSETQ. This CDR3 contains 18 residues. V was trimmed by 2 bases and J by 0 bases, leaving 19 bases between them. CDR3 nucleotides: TGCGCCAGCAGCTTTGGGGCCTCCACTGGGACTAGCACAGATACGCAGTATTTT. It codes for CASSFGASTGTSTDTQYF.

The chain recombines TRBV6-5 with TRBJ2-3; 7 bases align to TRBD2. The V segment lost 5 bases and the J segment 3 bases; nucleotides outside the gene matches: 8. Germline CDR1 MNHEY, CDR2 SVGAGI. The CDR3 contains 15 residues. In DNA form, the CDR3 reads TGTGCCAGCAGTCCCGGTGCGGGAGTAACAGATACGCAGTATTTT. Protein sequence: CASSPGAGVTDTQYF.

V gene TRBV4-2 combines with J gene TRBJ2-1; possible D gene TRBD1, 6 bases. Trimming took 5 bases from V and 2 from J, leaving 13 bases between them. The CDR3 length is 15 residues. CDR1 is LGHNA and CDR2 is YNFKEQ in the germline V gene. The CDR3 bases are TGTGCCAGCAGCAACGACAGGAACCCCTACAATGAGCAGTTCTTC. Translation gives CASSNDRNPYNEQFF.

CDR3 protein: CASSSGTYEQYF. The CDR3 bases are TGTGCCAGCAGCTCCGGGACATACGAGCAGTACTTC. The rearrangement links TRBV5-4 to TRBJ2-7; D might be TRBD1 (6 bases). In germline, CDR1 is SGHNT, CDR2 YYREEE (reference sequence). Trimming removed 3 bases from V and 4 bases from J, with 8 bases in between. This CDR3 spans 12 amino acids.

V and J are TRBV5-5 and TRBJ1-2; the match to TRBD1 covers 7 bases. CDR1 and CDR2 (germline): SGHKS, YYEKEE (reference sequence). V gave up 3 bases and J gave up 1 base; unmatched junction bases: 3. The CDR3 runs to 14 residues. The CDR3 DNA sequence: TGTGCCAGCAGCTCCGGACAGGTTAACTATGGCTACACCTTC. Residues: CASSSGQVNYGYTF. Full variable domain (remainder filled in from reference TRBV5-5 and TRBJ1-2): DAGVTQSPTHLIKTRGQQVTLRCSPISGHKSVSWYQQVLGQGPQFIFQYYEKEERGRGNFPDRFSARQFPNYSSELNVNALLLGDSALYLCASSSGQVNYGYTFGSGTRLTVV.

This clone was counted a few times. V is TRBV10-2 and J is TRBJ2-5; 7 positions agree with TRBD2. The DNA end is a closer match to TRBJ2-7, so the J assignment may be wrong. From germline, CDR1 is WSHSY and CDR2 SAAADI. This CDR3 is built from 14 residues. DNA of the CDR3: TGCGCCAGCATCCCGGGACTAACGTCCTACGAGCAGTACTTC. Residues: CASIPGLTSYEQYF.